The clone carrying this T cell receptor beta chain was observed a single time. This record comes from a study of T cell changes during pregnancy in multiple sclerosis. The repertoire was sequenced with immunoSEQ multiplex PCR; TCRdb's copy has only in-frame clones and lacks some. The table records approximately 100,000 clones, just over 90% of them present only once. CDR3 length equals 16 residues. Germline V CDR1 and CDR2: LNHDA, SQIVND (reference sequence). V was clipped by 4 bases and J by 0 bases, with 12 bases between them. The specimen comprised peripheral blood, sampled after pregnancy. The rearrangement links TRBV19 to TRBJ1-4; D might be TRBD1 (6 bases). The sequence derives from a female donor in good health, enrolled as a control in a pregnancy study. CDR3 protein: CASSRGQTATNEKLFF. CDR3 sequence (DNA): TGTGCCAGTAGTAGAGGACAGACTGCAACTAATGAAAAACTGTTTTTT.